These 24 T cell receptor delta chains came from one sample sequenced in a study of Vδ1+ human thymocytes. General observations from the study: Thymic TRG and TRD repertoires appeared highly polyclonal, with Gaussian CDR3 length distributions.

Sequences come from RNA converted to cDNA by reverse transcription. Multiplex PCR used pooled V-gene forward primers and a constant-region reverse primer to amplify CDR3s. TCRdb re-analyzed the multiplex PCR reads via CATT. The table records 50,000 to 75,000 delta-chain clones, about 16% of them present only once. For these receptors, no antigen is known. Sequencing was performed on Vdelta1+ gamma-delta thymocytes from the thymus. The sample's subset: FACS-sorted CD3+ TCRalphabeta- TCRVdelta1+ TCRVdelta2- thymocytes. The receptors come from a girl less than two years old who had congenital heart surgery.

V gene TRDV1 combines with J gene TRDJ1; 7 bases match TRDD3. This CDR3 is 18 amino acids long. Per the germline V gene, CDR1 is TSWWSYY and CDR2 is QGS. Trimming cost V 0 bases and J 1 base; bases outside gene matches: 11. In DNA, the CDR3 is TGTGCTCTTGGGGAACTCTGGACCCTGGGGGCCCTCACCGATAAACTCATCTTT. Protein: CALGELWTLGALTDKLIF.

In this sample, this clone turned up a few times. The chain carries TRDV1 and TRDJ1, with TRDD2 matching 9 bases. Looked up from germline, CDR1 is TSWWSYY and CDR2 is QGS. CDR3 length: 19 amino acids. V trimming: 3 bases; J trimming: 3 bases; junction bases outside the gene matches: 17. Written as DNA, the CDR3 is TGTGCTCTTGGGGAGCCGGCCTTCCTACGAGAATGGGGGCCCGATAAACTCATCTTT. It codes for CALGEPAFLREWGPDKLIF.

The sample holds a few counts of this clone. A much larger clone sits a single nucleotide away, making a read error possible. Other DNA variants within this sample encode the same CDR3. This chain uses TRDV2 with TRDJ3; D remains ambiguous. The CDR3 has 15 amino acids. CDR1 is GEAIGNYY and CDR2 is EKD in the germline V gene. The CDR3 here is CACDARTWDTRQMFF. CDR3 in DNA: TGCGCCTGTGACGCGAGGACCTGGGACACCCGACAGATGTTTTTC.

This clone was seen only a few times. This rearrangement joins TRDV1 to TRDJ1, with TRDD3 matching 11 bases. This CDR3 has 21 residues. Germline loops: CDR1 TSWWSYY, CDR2 QGS. Trimming at V came to 1 base and at J to 1 base, leaving 17 bases not matched to a gene. CDR3 sequence: CALGEPSYPGGYSLFTDKLIF. For the CDR3, the DNA is TGTGCTCTTGGGGAACCCTCCTACCCTGGGGGATACTCCCTCTTCACCGATAAACTCATCTTT.

The rearrangement uses TRDV1 and TRDJ1; 13 bases agree with TRDD3. V lost 0 bases and J lost 8; bases outside the gene matches: 33. Germline values: CDR1 TSWWSYY, CDR2 QGS. The CDR3 is 25 residues long. Written as DNA, the CDR3 is TGTGCTCTTGGGGAACTTCTTCCTACGGTCGTACTGGGGGATACGCGCGGTGGTGAACCTCCAAAACTCATCTTT. Protein product: CALGELLPTVVLGDTRGGEPPKLIF.

This clone was seen only a few times. The V gene is TRDV1, the J gene TRDJ1; 12 bases agree with TRDD3. Germline-derived CDR1 and CDR2 are TSWWSYY and QGS. This CDR3 comprises 18 residues. The V gene end was trimmed by 0 bases and the J gene end by 1 base; junction bases not matched to a gene: 6. CDR3: CALGELAWGIRCTDKLIF. In nucleotides, the CDR3 is TGTGCTCTTGGGGAACTGGCCTGGGGGATACGGTGCACCGATAAACTCATCTTT.

V usage is TRDV1 and J usage is TRDJ1; D uncertain. Germline V gene sequence: CDR1 TSWWSYY, CDR2 QGS. Trimming cost V 4 bases and J 0 bases, with 21 bases left between them. This CDR3 contains 18 residues. The CDR3 loop reads CALGVPLIRERNTDKLIF. CDR3 coding DNA: TGTGCTCTTGGGGTTCCCCTTATAAGGGAGCGGAACACCGATAAACTCATCTTT.

This chain links TRDV1 with TRDJ1, with TRDD3 matching over 7 bases. The CDR3 is made up of 21 amino acids. Germline CDR1 and CDR2: TSWWSYY and QGS. V lost 4 bases and J lost 3; bases outside the gene matches: 26. The CDR3, as DNA: TGTGCTCTTGGGGCCCAGGAGAGGTCGTACTGGGGCTTCCGGTACGCCGATAAACTCATCTTT. Translating it yields CALGAQERSYWGFRYADKLIF.

This clone appeared a few times. The same CDR3 arises from other DNA sequences in this sample as well. The J gene is TRDJ1, the V gene TRDV2; D is perhaps TRDD3 (6 bases). In germline, CDR1 is GEAIGNYY, CDR2 EKD. V lost 0 bases, J lost 4 bases, and 23 bases lay in between. The CDR3 is 18 residues long. The CDR3 nucleotides read TGTGCCTGTGACACCGGAAAGGTTCCGGGGGACGAGGGCGATAAACTCATCTTT. It encodes CACDTGKVPGDEGDKLIF.

With respect to this clone: A read error may be the cause here, since a much bigger clone is one base away. The same CDR3 is also encoded by other DNA sequences in this sample. The chain employs TRAV29/DV5 and TRDJ1; TRDD3 agrees at 11 bases. Germline V gene sequence: CDR1 NSMFDY, CDR2 ISSIKDK. This CDR3 contains 20 residues. The CDR3 DNA is TGTGCCGCATTGTCCCCCTACAGGGAATGGGGGATACGAATAGCCGATAAACTCATCTTT. Its translation: CAALSPYREWGIRIADKLIF. Drawing the rest from reference TRAV29/DV5 and TRDJ1, the complete variable domain is DQQVKQNSPSLSVQEGRISILNCDYTNSMFDYFLWYKKYPAEGPTFLISISSIKDKNEDGRFTVFLNKSAKHLSLHIVPSQPGDSAVYFCAALSPYREWGIRIADKLIFGKGTRVTVEP.

The chain joins TRDV1 to TRDJ1; 13 positions agree with TRDD3. This CDR3 is 21 amino acids long. The germline CDR1 and CDR2 sequences are TSWWSYY and QGS. Trimming took 0 bases from V and 3 from J; bases not matched to a gene: 16. Written as DNA, the CDR3 is TGTGCTCTTGGGGAACTTGTTTCCTACGGCCTAACTGGGGGATACGCCGATAAACTCATCTTT. Translation: CALGELVSYGLTGGYADKLIF.

This chain joins TRDV1 and TRDJ1; 11 bases are shared with TRDD3. The germline gives CDR1 TSWWSYY, CDR2 QGS. The CDR3 has 20 amino acids. The trim removed 0 bases at V and 0 bases at J, leaving 12 bases unmatched. The CDR3 sequence: CALGELVALLGDRDTDKLIF. CDR3 nucleotide sequence: TGTGCTCTTGGGGAACTAGTGGCCCTACTGGGGGATAGGGACACCGATAAACTCATCTTT.

About this clone itself: A read error is possible here, since a much larger clone lies one base away. Other nucleotide sequences in the sample specify the same CDR3. J is TRDJ1 and V is TRAV29/DV5, with 10 nucleotides matching TRDD3. CDR3 size: 22 residues. CDR1 is NSMFDY, CDR2 ISSIKDK, per germline. For the CDR3, the DNA is TGTGCCGCAAGGGGTTGGTTCCTTCTTGTACTGGGGGATGACGGTTGCACCGATAAACTCATCTTT. Translating it yields CAARGWFLLVLGDDGCTDKLIF.

The chain has TRDV2 and TRDJ1; 12 bases line up with TRDD3. Losses at the gene ends were 0 bases for V and 8 bases for J; bases not matched to a gene: 15. This CDR3 is 18 amino acids long. The germline CDR1 and CDR2 sequences are GEAIGNYY and EKD. CDR3 amino acids: CACDTSYWGIPRSLKLIF. The CDR3 coding sequence is TGTGCCTGTGACACCTCCTACTGGGGGATACCACGCTCGTTGAAACTCATCTTT.

The V call is TRDV1, the J call TRDJ1, with D possibly TRDD3 on 6 matching bases. Germline assignment: CDR1 TSWWSYY and CDR2 QGS. The CDR3 has 22 amino acids. Trimming stripped 4 bases from V and 0 bases from J, with 33 bases between. The CDR3 loop is CALGASSLDYVDTQPYTDKLIF. The CDR3 nucleotides are TGTGCTCTTGGGGCCTCCTCCTTGGACTACGTAGATACGCAGCCCTACACCGATAAACTCATCTTT.

This chain uses TRDV1 with TRDJ1; the match to TRDD3 covers 8 bases. This CDR3 is 21 amino acids long. Losses at the gene ends were 1 base for V and 0 bases for J; bases not matched to a gene: 19. Germline assignment: CDR1 TSWWSYY and CDR2 QGS. The CDR3 loop is CALGEPPDALPGGIYTDKLIF. The CDR3 nucleotides are TGTGCTCTTGGGGAACCCCCCGATGCACTACCTGGGGGGATATACACCGATAAACTCATCTTT.

The rearrangement joins TRDV1 to TRDJ1, with TRDD3 matching over 7 bases. V lost 1 base to trimming and J lost 2 bases; unmatched junction nucleotides: 16. Germline CDR1 and CDR2: TSWWSYY and QGS. This CDR3 has 19 residues. CDR3 in amino acids: CALGEPPTYRGIGTDKLIF. In DNA form, the CDR3 reads TGTGCTCTTGGGGAACCCCCTACGTACCGGGGGATTGGGACCGATAAACTCATCTTT.

V is TRDV1 and J is TRDJ1, with D possibly TRDD3 on 6 matching bases. V was trimmed by 3 bases and J by 0 bases, leaving 26 bases between them. CDR3 length: 20 residues. Looked up from germline, CDR1 is TSWWSYY and CDR2 is QGS. The CDR3 region has the DNA TGTGCTCTTGGGGATCCTTTGGGGGTCCCTACCCCCCTCTACACCGATAAACTCATCTTT. Translating it yields CALGDPLGVPTPLYTDKLIF.

The chain uses TRAV29/DV5 and TRDJ1; 10 bases line up with TRDD3. The CDR3 sequence is 20 residues long. J was trimmed by 4 bases and V by 3 bases; bases with no gene match: 24. The germline gives CDR1 NSMFDY, CDR2 ISSIKDK. CDR3 region: CAATLIPAWSLGDNGDKLIF. Here the CDR3 DNA reads TGTGCAGCAACCTTAATTCCTGCCTGGTCGCTGGGGGATAATGGCGATAAACTCATCTTT.

This clone has a handful of counts. This rearrangement joins TRDV1 to TRDJ1; 7 positions agree with TRDD3. In germline, CDR1 is TSWWSYY, CDR2 QGS. There are 18 residues in the CDR3. The J segment lost 1 base and the V segment lost 5 bases, leaving 16 bases of the junction unmatched. The CDR3 coding sequence is TGTGCTCTTGGGTTTAGGCGGATGGTGGGGGACCCCACCGATAAACTCATCTTT. Its translation: CALGFRRMVGDPTDKLIF.

The rearrangement joins TRDV1 to TRDJ1, with 10 positions matching TRDD3. J lost 1 base, V lost 2 bases, and 31 bases had no gene match. Germline loops: CDR1 TSWWSYY, CDR2 QGS. This CDR3 has 25 residues. CDR3: CALGEWGLFGLYLGDNDRGTDKLIF. CDR3 sequence (DNA): TGTGCTCTTGGGGAATGGGGCCTCTTCGGCCTCTACCTGGGGGATAACGATAGGGGCACCGATAAACTCATCTTT.

The chain carries TRDV1 and TRDJ1, with 13 bases aligning to TRDD3. The ends lost 3 bases at V and 3 bases at J; junction bases unmatched: 25. The germline CDR1 and CDR2 sequences are TSWWSYY and QGS. The CDR3 loop spans 23 amino acids. CDR3 in amino acids: CALGEVFSYAPYWGIRGADKLIF. In DNA, the CDR3 is TGTGCTCTTGGGGAGGTCTTTTCATACGCGCCTTACTGGGGGATACGCGGGGCCGATAAACTCATCTTT.

This clone showed up just a few times. The chain has TRDV1 and TRDJ1, with a tentative D call TRDD3 (6 bases). V was shortened by 9 bases and J by 0 bases, with 32 bases between the two germline ends. Germline V gene data show CDR1 as TSWWSYY and CDR2 as QGS. This CDR3 contains 20 residues. The CDR3 sequence: CALNYGWIHNTHSYTDKLIF. The CDR3 DNA is TGTGCTCTCAACTACGGGTGGATACACAACACACACTCGTACACCGATAAACTCATCTTT.

The rearrangement joins TRDV1 to TRDJ1; 8 bases match TRDD3. The CDR3 extends over 16 amino acids. Germline CDR1 reads TSWWSYY; CDR2 reads QGS. V gave up 4 bases and J gave up 0 bases; unmatched junction bases: 7. CDR3 coding DNA: TGTGCTCTTGGGGTCGGCTGGGGGACGTACACCGATAAACTCATCTTT. Residues: CALGVGWGTYTDKLIF.